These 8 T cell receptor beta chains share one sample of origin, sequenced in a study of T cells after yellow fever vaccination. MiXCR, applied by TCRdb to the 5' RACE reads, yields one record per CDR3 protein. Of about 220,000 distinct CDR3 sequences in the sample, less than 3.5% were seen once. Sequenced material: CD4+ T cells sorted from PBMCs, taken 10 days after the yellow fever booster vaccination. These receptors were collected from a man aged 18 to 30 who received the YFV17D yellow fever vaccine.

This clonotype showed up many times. The chain's CDR3 is CASSQLPETQYF. The CDR3 nucleotides read TGTGCCAGCAGCCAACTCCCAGAGACCCAGTACTTC. The chain has TRBV4-2 and TRBJ2-5; D remains unclear. V lost 2 bases and J lost 4, with 5 bases in between. This CDR3 has 12 residues. Germline V CDR1 and CDR2: LGHNA, YNFKEQ.

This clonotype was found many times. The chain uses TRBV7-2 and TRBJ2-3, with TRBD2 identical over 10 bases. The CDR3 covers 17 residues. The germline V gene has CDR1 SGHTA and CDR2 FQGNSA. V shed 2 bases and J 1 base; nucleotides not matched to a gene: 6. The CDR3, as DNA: TGTGCCAGCAGCTTATCCGCGCTAGCGGGGGGCACAGATACGCAGTATTTT. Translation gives CASSLSALAGGTDTQYF.

The DNA for the CDR3 is TGTGCCAGCACTACGCTTTCGGGCCGTCAAGAGACCCAGTACTTC. This sequence encodes CASTTLSGRQETQYF. V is TRBV7-2 and J is TRBJ2-5; D is unresolved. The V gene lost 7 bases and the J gene lost 2 bases, with 17 bases spanning the gap. The CDR3 spans 15 residues. The germline V gene encodes CDR1 SGHTA and CDR2 FQGNSA.

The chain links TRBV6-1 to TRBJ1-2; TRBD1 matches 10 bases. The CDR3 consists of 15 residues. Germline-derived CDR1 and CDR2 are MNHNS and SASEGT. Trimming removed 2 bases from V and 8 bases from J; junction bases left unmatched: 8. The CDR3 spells CASSERRGTGAGYTF. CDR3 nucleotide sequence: TGTGCCAGCAGTGAAAGAAGGGGGACAGGGGCCGGCTACACCTTC.

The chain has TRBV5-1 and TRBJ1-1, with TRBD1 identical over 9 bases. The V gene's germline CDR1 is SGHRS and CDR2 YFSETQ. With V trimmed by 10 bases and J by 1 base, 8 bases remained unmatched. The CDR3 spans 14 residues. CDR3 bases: TGCGCCGGCACCAAGGGACAGGGGAACACTGAAGCTTTCTTT. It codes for CAGTKGQGNTEAFF.

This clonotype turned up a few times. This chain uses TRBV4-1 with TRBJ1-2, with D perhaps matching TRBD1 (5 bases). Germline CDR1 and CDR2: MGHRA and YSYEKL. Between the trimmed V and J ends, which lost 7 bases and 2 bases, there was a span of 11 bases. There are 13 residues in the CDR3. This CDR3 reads CASTGHQNYGYTF. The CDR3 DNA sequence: TGCGCCAGCACAGGACACCAGAACTATGGCTACACCTTC.

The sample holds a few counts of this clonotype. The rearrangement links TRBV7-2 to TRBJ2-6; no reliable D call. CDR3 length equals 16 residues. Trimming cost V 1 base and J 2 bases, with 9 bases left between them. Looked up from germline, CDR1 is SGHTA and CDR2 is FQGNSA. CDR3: CASSLDVLAGANVLTF. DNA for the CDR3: TGTGCCAGCAGCTTAGATGTCCTGGCTGGGGCCAACGTCCTGACTTTC.

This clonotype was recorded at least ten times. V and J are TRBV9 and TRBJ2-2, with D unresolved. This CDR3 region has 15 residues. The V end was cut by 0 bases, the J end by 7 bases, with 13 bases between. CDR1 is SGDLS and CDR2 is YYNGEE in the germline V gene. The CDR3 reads CASSVGTVHHGELFF. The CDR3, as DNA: TGTGCCAGCAGCGTAGGGACGGTTCATCACGGGGAGCTGTTTTTT.